A single sample gave rise to the 15 T cell receptor beta chains below, sequenced in a study of cytomegalovirus exposure and HLA in healthy donors. Researchers ran the PCR with 60 Vbeta and 13 Jbeta primers. Using immunoSEQ multiplex PCR, the repertoire was profiled, and TCRdb retains in-frame clones only, with some absent. The table has about 140,000 clones, 80% seen once; the top ten hold approximately 2.5%. Sequencing was carried out using PBMCs. These receptor sequences come from a man aged 50 to 60 in good health and CMV-seronegative.

This chain joins TRBV7-9 and TRBJ2-7; tentatively, D is TRBD2 (5 bases). The CDR3 covers 15 residues. Germline CDR1 and CDR2: SEHNR and FQNEAQ (reference sequence). V was clipped by 10 bases and J by 0 bases, with 19 bases between them. CDR3 residues: CATSEETTSSYEQYF. The CDR3 DNA sequence: TGTGCCACCTCGGAGGAGACAACCAGCTCCTACGAGCAGTACTTC.

This clone was recorded once. The chain recombines TRBV19 with TRBJ1-3; D not resolved. The V gene lost 6 bases and the J gene lost 5 bases, with 8 bases spanning the gap. Germline V CDR1 and CDR2: LNHDA, SQIVND (reference sequence). The CDR3 is 12 amino acids. The CDR3 reads CASSPGRNTIYF. CDR3 nucleotides: TGTGCCAGTAGCCCGGGGAGAAACACCATATATTTT.

On this clone itself: The same CDR3 is also encoded by other DNA sequences in this sample. The gene calls are TRBV2 and TRBJ1-1, with a possible D match to TRBD1 (6 bases). V lost 7 bases and J 1 base, leaving 10 bases between the germline ends. The CDR3 runs 13 residues. Germline V lookup: CDR1 SNHLY, CDR2 FYNNEI. The CDR3 is CASNREQNTEAFF. The CDR3 bases are TGTGCCAGCAACAGGGAGCAGAACACTGAAGCTTTCTTT.

This clone was counted a few times. This chain links TRBV6-1 with TRBJ2-7, with 11 nucleotides matching TRBD1. CDR3 length: 14 amino acids. The V gene's germline CDR1 is MNHNS and CDR2 SASEGT. The V segment lost 4 bases and the J segment 2 bases; nucleotides outside the gene matches: 1. CDR3 in DNA: TGTGCCAGCAGTGGGACAGGGGGCACCTACGAGCAGTACTTC. It yields the protein CASSGTGGTYEQYF.

The chain couples TRBV16 to TRBJ2-7, with no clear D. The CDR3 is 13 amino acids. V gave up 0 bases and J gave up 6 bases, with 9 bases separating them. The germline V gene encodes CDR1 KGHSY and CDR2 FQNENV. The CDR3, as DNA: TGTGCCAGCAGCCAATCCGTGGGCATCGAGCAGTACTTC. This sequence encodes CASSQSVGIEQYF.

The chain is built from TRBV5-1 and TRBJ1-4; no definite D call. Germline CDR1 is SGHRS and CDR2 is YFSETQ. The CDR3 contains 15 residues. V lost 0 bases to trimming and J lost 8 bases, with 14 bases between them. CDR3 protein: CASSLGLKRGEKLFF. The CDR3 nucleotides are TGCGCCAGCAGCTTGGGTCTAAAGCGGGGAGAAAAACTGTTTTTT.

This chain links TRBV19 with TRBJ1-4; D is possibly TRBD1 (6 bases). This CDR3 has 14 residues. Looked up from germline, CDR1 is LNHDA and CDR2 is SQIVND (reference sequence). V shed 3 bases and J shed 4 bases, with 9 bases lying between them. CDR3 sequence reads: CASSITGNNEKLFF. CDR3 DNA sequence: TGTGCCAGTAGTATTACAGGGAATAATGAAAAACTGTTTTTT.

The chain uses TRBV15 and TRBJ1-2; 9 nucleotides align to TRBD1. Germline CDR1 LNHNV, CDR2 YYDKDF (reference sequence). Germline trimming cut 4 bases from V and 7 bases from J; bases unmatched to any gene: 7. This CDR3 region has 14 residues. The CDR3 region is CATSKPGQGIGYTF. The CDR3 coding sequence is TGTGCCACCAGCAAACCGGGACAGGGCATTGGCTACACCTTC.

The V call is TRBV7-2, the J call TRBJ1-2; 7 bases fit TRBD1. Germline V CDR1 and CDR2: SGHTA, FQGNSA. The CDR3 has 14 amino acids. J gave up 4 bases and V 5 bases, and 7 bases lay outside the gene matches. The CDR3 loop reads CASSPGGFGYGYTF. The CDR3 DNA reads TGTGCCAGCAGCCCAGGGGGGTTTGGCTATGGCTACACCTTC.

The chain has TRBV2 and TRBJ1-2; D is perhaps TRBD1 (6 bases). This CDR3 has 14 residues. CDR1 is SNHLY and CDR2 is FYNNEI in the germline V gene. V was shortened by 6 bases and J by 0 bases, with 11 bases between the two germline ends. CDR3 amino acids: CASRTDRANYGYTF. The CDR3 DNA is TGTGCCAGCAGGACGGACAGAGCTAACTATGGCTACACCTTC.

This chain links TRBV2 with TRBJ2-3; D gene uncertain. V was pared by 5 bases and J by 6 bases, with 9 bases between. The CDR3 totals 12 residues. In germline, CDR1 is SNHLY, CDR2 FYNNEI. In DNA, the CDR3 is TGTGCCAGCAGTTCGAGCTTGGATACGCAGTATTTT. Residues: CASSSSLDTQYF.

The rearrangement uses TRBV7-9 and TRBJ2-3; TRBD2 agrees at 7 bases. J was trimmed by 1 base and V by 2 bases; bases with no gene match: 9. The CDR3 totals 17 residues. Germline values: CDR1 SEHNR, CDR2 FQNEAQ (reference sequence). The CDR3 region is CASSLLRGVAGTDTQYF. For the CDR3, the DNA is TGTGCCAGCAGCTTACTACGGGGGGTTGCGGGCACAGATACGCAGTATTTT.

The chain links TRBV6-5 to TRBJ2-7; 9 nucleotides match TRBD1. Germline CDR1 MNHEY, CDR2 SVGAGI. This CDR3 is 15 amino acids long. Unmatched junction bases numbered 6, after V lost 5 bases and J lost 1 base. CDR3 nucleotides: TGTGCCAGCAGTGGCGGGACAGGGAATTCCTACGAGCAGTACTTC. The encoded protein is CASSGGTGNSYEQYF.

The chain joins TRBV5-1 to TRBJ2-1, with 8 nucleotides matching TRBD1. Germline V gene sequence: CDR1 SGHRS, CDR2 YFSETQ. The V gene end was trimmed by 2 bases and the J gene end by 9 bases; junction bases not matched to a gene: 7. This CDR3 comprises 14 residues. Written as DNA, the CDR3 is TGCGCCAGCAGCTTACTCGGACAGGGTACTGAGCAGTTCTTC. Translated: CASSLLGQGTEQFF.

The V gene is TRBV6-1, the J gene TRBJ2-7; D perhaps matches TRBD1 (6 bases). The CDR3 is made up of 15 amino acids. CDR1 is MNHNS and CDR2 is SASEGT in the germline V gene. V was cut by 1 base and J by 3 bases, with 13 bases left in between. CDR3 sequence reads: CASSEVLQGSYEQYF. CDR3 coding DNA: TGTGCCAGCAGTGAAGTCTTGCAGGGGAGCTACGAGCAGTACTTC.